This T cell receptor beta chain was documented in a study of response to subunit inactivated influenza vaccine. MiXCR was run by TCRdb on the RT-PCR reads, yielding one entry per CDR3 protein. The data contain about 700,000 distinct CDR3 sequences, about 15% of them singletons. V was shortened by 2 bases and J by 0 bases, with 11 bases between the two germline ends. The length of the CDR3 is 15 residues. With respect to this clonotype: Its target is unknown.

Notes on the study in general: Every seasonal influenza vaccination brings in few new T cells, the authors suggested.

The source is a man in his fifties who received an inactivated influenza vaccine. J is TRBJ2-7 and V is TRBV12-3 or TRBV12-4; D is uncertain. This specimen consisted of PBMCs from blood, obtained 14 days before vaccination. The DNA of the CDR3 is TGTGCCAGCAGTTTAAGATCAGCTAGCTCCTACGAGCAGTACTTC. It yields the protein CASSLRSASSYEQYF.